Below, one T cell receptor (beta chain) is given with its context. In the authors' workflow: Reference gene primer amplification gave estimated nucleated cell counts. Some clones are missing from TCRdb's copy, which holds only in-frame ones; the method was immunoSEQ multiplex PCR. V and J calls plus clone size are reproduced from that table; the DNA served to infer D and trimming. In the table there are roughly 320,000 clones, 65% to 90% of which are singletons. These data belong to a study of blood T cell repertoires in COVID-19. In the study overall: Sites in the United States, Italy and Spain provided acute and convalescent COVID-19 samples. Nucleic acid was either cDNA or gDNA, and it came from T cells, B-cell-depleted T cells, or PBMCs.

The ends were cut back, 0 bases at V and 10 bases at J, with 22 bases in the middle. Germline assignment: CDR1 LNHDA and CDR2 SQIVND (reference sequence). The CDR3 contains 18 residues. The chain uses TRBV19 and TRBJ1-6, with TRBD1 as a possible D gene (5 bases). The origin of this receptor is a human donor in a cohort sampled during active COVID-19. Sequencing input: peripheral blood. This CDR3 reads CASSIDSTSRDFRSPLHF. CDR3 DNA: TGTGCCAGTAGTATAGACTCAACCTCCAGGGATTTTCGCTCACCCCTCCACTTT.